What follows is one TCR beta chain and its context. This sample is drawn from a study of blood T cell repertoires in COVID-19. Produced via immunoSEQ multiplex PCR; TCRdb's table is partial and in-frame only. Seen here are 130,000 to 150,000 clones, about three quarters observed once, and the top ten hold roughly 13%. The CDR3 loop spans 13 amino acids. Germline V lookup: CDR1 SGHNT, CDR2 YYREEE (reference sequence). With 4 bases removed from V and 5 bases from J, the gap between germline ends came to 12 bases. The receptor comes from an elderly man with acute or convalescent COVID-19. The sequenced material came from peripheral blood. The chain uses TRBV5-4 and TRBJ1-2; D remains ambiguous. The chain's CDR3 is CASSLPGEYGYTF. CDR3 in DNA: TGTGCCAGCAGCCTGCCGGGAGAATATGGCTACACCTTC.